This T cell receptor beta chain was documented in a study of CD8 T cells in Susac syndrome (dated by TCRdb to about 2019). The study in broad terms: The study used repertoire sequencing to test whether antigen drove CD8+ T cell activation and differentiation in Susac syndrome. The clonality of the CD8+ T cell repertoire was compared across about 12 healthy donors, around 14 Susac syndrome patients and under 19 multiple sclerosis patients. Study-level results and caveats: The study acknowledged that relatively few individuals were included in the TCR sequencing and HLA analysis.

With regard to this clonotype: Its antigen is currently not known. Base qualities are not provided; no much larger clone lies one nucleotide away.

RNA was extracted using the RNeasy kit, and roughly 0.5 to 1 ug of the RNA was reverse transcribed with random hexamers. TCR beta CDR3 regions were amplified with the immunoSEQ multiplex PCR assay covering 54 Vbeta and 13 Jbeta segments. To correct PCR amplification bias, a synthetic template baseline was used for both primer optimization and computational correction. Under the source paper's analysis protocol: Reads were assigned to V, D and J genes according to IMGT and analyzed in immunoSEQ Analyzer, with only productive sequences retained. Clonality was computed as one minus Shannon entropy normalized by log2 of the number of productive unique sequences. For each patient and control, public and private clones were evaluated within the 100 most prevalent clones. A clone was defined as Susac-specific if it was absent from the healthy and MS cohorts, from some 1,100 published viral clones and from other ImmuneACCESS disease sequences. Through fastp at Q25 and MiXCR, TCRdb rebuilt clones from the public reads, retaining in-frame beta chains. Here each entry gathers all rows of one CDR3 protein and keeps the most common genes and DNA. V and J calls and clone size were set by TCRdb, not the authors. The sample table records roughly 150,000 distinct CDR3 sequences; about 95% of these occur just once. Roughly 0.16% of the sample is held by the ten biggest clonotypes.

Including cysteine and phenylalanine, the CDR3 has 13 amino acids. Only the CDR3 DNA is retained, 39 bases long and in frame from the first base. Sequences SQVTM (CDR1) and ANQGSEA (CDR2) are obtained from the germline V gene. Relative to germline, V is 5 bases shorter and J is 3 bases shorter, with 10 bases between their ends. Peripheral blood CD8+ and CD4+ T cells from healthy donors, Susac syndrome patients and multiple sclerosis patients were profiled by high-throughput TCR beta sequencing. The multiple sclerosis controls were treatment-naive patients who had stable or active relapsing-remitting disease and met the revised McDonald criteria. Bulk CD8+ and CD4+ T cells were purified by magnetic negative isolation, whereas CD8+ TEMRA cells were enriched by FACS. Blood was drawn into EDTA tubes, processed within 24 hours, and PBMCs were isolated by density gradient centrifugation. PBMCs intended for TCR sequencing were frozen in liquid nitrogen and were later thawed in a 37 degrees C water bath. The sorted or isolated CD4+, CD8+ and CD8+ TEMRA cells had a purity of 90% or higher.

This TCR was sampled from a human donor with multiple sclerosis. The sequenced material came from CD8+ T cells from PBMCs. Recombination linked TRBV29-1 to TRBJ2-2; the D gene identity is not certain. The DNA sequence is given as TGCAGCGTTTCCGGGCCAGACACCGGGGAGCTGTTTTTT. Translated, this gives CSVSGPDTGELFF.